The TCR beta chain described here comes from a study of T cells of healthy individuals. TCRdb reprocessed the 5' RACE reads via MiXCR and lists one record per CDR3 protein. Here the sample spans about 53,000 distinct CDR3 sequences, under 15% being singletons. The CDR3 loop spans 13 amino acids. CDR1 is MNHNS, CDR2 SASEGT, per germline. The ends were cut back, 5 bases at V and 11 bases at J, with 17 bases in the middle. The receptor's source is a human donor in good health. This chain uses TRBV6-1 with TRBJ2-3; the D gene is possibly TRBD1 (6 bases). In DNA form, the CDR3 reads TGTGCCAGCAGTCCAACAGGGCCACGGGTGCAGTATTTT. Protein product: CASSPTGPRVQYF.